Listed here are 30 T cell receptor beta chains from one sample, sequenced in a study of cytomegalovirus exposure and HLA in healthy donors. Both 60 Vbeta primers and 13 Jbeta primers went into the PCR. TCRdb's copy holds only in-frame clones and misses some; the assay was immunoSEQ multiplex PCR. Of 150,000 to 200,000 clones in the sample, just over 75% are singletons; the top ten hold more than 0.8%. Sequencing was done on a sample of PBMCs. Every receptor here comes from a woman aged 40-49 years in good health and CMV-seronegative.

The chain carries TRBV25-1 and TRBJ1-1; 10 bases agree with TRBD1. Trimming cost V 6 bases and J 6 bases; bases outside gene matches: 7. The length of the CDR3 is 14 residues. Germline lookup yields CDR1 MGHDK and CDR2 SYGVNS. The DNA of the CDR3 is TGTGCCAGCAGGAGACAGGGGGCGCGTTCTGAAGCTTTCTTT. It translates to CASRRQGARSEAFF. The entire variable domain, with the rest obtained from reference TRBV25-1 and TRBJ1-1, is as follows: EADIYQTPRYLVIGTGKKITLECSQTMGHDKMYWYQQDPGMELHLIHYSYGVNSTEKGDLSSESTVSRIRTEHFPLTLESARPSHTSQYLCASRRQGARSEAFFGQGTRLTVV.

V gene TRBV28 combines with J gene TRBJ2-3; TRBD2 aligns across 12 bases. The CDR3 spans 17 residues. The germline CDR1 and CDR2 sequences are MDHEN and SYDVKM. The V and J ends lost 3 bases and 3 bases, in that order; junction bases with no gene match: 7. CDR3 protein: CASSFQTSGSQTDTQYF. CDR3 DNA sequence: TGTGCCAGCAGTTTCCAGACTAGCGGGAGCCAGACAGATACGCAGTATTTT.

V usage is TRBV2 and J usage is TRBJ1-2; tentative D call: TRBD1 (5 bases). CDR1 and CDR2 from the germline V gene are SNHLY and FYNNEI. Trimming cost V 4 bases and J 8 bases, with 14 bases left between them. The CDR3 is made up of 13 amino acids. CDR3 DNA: TGTGCCAGCAGTGCCCCTCCCGGGGGGGGCTACACCTTC. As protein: CASSAPPGGGYTF.

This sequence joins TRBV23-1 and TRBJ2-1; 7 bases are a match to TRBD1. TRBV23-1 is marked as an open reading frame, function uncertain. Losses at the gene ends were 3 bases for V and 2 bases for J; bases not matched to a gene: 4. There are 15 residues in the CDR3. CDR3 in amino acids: CASSHRTGTYNEQFF. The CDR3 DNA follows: TGCGCCAGCAGTCACCGGACAGGTACCTACAATGAGCAGTTCTTC.

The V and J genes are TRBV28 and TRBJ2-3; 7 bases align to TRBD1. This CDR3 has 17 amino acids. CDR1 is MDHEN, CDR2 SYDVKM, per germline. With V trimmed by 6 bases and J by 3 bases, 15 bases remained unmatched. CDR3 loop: CASSTALRTGQTDTQYF. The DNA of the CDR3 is TGTGCCAGCAGCACCGCTCTGCGGACAGGCCAGACAGATACGCAGTATTTT. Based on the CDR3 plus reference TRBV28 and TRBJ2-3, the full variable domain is DVKVTQSSRYLVKRTGEKVFLECVQDMDHENMFWYRQDPGLGLRLIYFSYDVKMKEKGDIPEGYSVSREKKERFSLILESASTNQTSMYLCASSTALRTGQTDTQYFGPGTRLTVL.

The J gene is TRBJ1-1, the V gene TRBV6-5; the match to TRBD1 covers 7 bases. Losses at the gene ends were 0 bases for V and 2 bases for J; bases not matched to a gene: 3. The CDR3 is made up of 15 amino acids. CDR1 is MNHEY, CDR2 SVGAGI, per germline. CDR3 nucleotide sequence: TGTGCCAGCAGTTACTCGACAGGGCCAAACACTGAAGCTTTCTTT. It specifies CASSYSTGPNTEAFF.

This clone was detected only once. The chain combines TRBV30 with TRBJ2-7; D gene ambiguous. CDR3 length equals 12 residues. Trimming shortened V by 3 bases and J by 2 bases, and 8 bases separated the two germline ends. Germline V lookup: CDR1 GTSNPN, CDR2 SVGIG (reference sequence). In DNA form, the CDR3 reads TGTGCCTGGAGGTCTAGTCCCTACGAGCAGTACTTC. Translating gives CAWRSSPYEQYF.

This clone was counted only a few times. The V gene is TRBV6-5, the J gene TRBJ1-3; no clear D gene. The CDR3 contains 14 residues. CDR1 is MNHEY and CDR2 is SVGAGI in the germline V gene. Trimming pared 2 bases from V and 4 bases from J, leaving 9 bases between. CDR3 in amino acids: CASSYESGGNTIYF. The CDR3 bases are TGTGCCAGCAGTTACGAGTCAGGAGGAAACACCATATATTTT.

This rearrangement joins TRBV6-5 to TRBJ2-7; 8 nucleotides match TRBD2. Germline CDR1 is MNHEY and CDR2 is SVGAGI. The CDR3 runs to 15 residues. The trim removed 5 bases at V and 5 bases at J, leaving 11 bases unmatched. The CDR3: CASSGGGAGDDEQYF. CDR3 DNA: TGTGCCAGCAGTGGGGGAGGAGCGGGAGACGACGAGCAGTACTTC.

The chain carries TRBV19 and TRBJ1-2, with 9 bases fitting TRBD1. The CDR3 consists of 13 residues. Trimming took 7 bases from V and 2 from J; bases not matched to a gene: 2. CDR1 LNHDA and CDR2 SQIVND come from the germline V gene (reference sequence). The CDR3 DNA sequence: TGTGCCAGTAAGGGGACAGGGAACTATGGCTACACCTTC. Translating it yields CASKGTGNYGYTF. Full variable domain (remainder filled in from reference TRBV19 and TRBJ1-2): DGGITQSPKYLFRKEGQNVTLSCEQNLNHDAMYWYRQDPGQGLRLIYYSQIVNDFQKGDIAEGYSVSREKKESFPLTVTSAQKNPTAFYLCASKGTGNYGYTFGSGTRLTVV.

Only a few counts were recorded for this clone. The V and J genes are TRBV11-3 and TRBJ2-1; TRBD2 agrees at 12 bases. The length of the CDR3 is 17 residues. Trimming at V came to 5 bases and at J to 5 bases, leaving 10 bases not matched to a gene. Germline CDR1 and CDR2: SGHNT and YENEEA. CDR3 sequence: CASSPYDLAGGDNEQFF. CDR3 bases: TGTGCCAGCAGCCCATACGATCTAGCGGGAGGGGACAATGAGCAGTTCTTC.

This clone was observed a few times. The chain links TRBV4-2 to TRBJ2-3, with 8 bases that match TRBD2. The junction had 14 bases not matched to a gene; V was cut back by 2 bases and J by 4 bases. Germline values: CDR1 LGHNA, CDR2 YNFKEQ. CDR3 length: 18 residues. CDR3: CASSQPGGTGGGADTQYF. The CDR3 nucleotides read TGTGCCAGCAGCCAACCAGGCGGGACGGGAGGGGGGGCAGATACGCAGTATTTT.

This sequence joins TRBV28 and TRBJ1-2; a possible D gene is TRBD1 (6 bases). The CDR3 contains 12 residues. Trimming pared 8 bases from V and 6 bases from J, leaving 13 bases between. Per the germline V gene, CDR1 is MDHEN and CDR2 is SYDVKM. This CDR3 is CASLTTGHGYTF. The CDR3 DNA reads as TGTGCCAGCTTAACCACAGGGCATGGCTACACCTTC.

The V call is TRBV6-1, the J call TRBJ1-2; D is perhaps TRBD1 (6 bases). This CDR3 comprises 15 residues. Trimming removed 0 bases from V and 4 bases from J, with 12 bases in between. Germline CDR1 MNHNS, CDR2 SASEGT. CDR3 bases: TGTGCCAGCAGTGAAGCGGCAGGGGACGTCTATGGCTACACCTTC. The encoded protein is CASSEAAGDVYGYTF.

CDR3 loop: CASSLAFGQETQYF. The CDR3 region has the DNA TGTGCCAGCAGTCTAGCCTTCGGGCAAGAGACCCAGTACTTC. This chain connects TRBV27 to TRBJ2-5, with D perhaps TRBD2 (5 bases). V was shortened by 5 bases and J by 2 bases, with 12 bases between the two germline ends. Germline values: CDR1 MNHEY, CDR2 SMNVEV (reference sequence). The CDR3 contains 14 residues.

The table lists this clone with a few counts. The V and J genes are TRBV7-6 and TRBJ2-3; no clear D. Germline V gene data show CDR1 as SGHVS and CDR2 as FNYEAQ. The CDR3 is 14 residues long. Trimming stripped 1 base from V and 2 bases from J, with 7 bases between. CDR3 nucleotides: TGTGCCAGCAGCTTAGGCTATTCCACAGATACGCAGTATTTT. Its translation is CASSLGYSTDTQYF.

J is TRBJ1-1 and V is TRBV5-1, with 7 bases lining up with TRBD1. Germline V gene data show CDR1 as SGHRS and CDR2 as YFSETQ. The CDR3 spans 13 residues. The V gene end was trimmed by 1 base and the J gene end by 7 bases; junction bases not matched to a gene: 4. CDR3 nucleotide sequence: TGCGCCAGCAGCTTGCAGGGGGAAAATGAAGCTTTCTTT. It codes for CASSLQGENEAFF.

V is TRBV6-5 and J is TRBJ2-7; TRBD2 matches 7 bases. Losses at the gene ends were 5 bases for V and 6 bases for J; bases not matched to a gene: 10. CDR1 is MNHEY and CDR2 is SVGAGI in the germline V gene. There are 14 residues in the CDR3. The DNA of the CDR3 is TGTGCCAGCAGTCTTGCAGCGGGACCTCTCGAGCAGTACTTC. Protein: CASSLAAGPLEQYF.

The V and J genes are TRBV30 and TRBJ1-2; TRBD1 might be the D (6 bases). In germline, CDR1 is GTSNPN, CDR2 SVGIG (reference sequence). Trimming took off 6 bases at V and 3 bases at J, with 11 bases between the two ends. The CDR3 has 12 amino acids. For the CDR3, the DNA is TGTGCCTGTTCCGGGACATACTATGGCTACACCTTC. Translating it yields CACSGTYYGYTF.

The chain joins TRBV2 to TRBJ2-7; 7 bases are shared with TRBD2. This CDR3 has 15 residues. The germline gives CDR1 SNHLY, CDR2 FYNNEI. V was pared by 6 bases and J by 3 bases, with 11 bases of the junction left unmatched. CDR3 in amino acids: CASRDWGSGLYEQYF. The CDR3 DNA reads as TGTGCCAGCAGAGATTGGGGTAGCGGGCTCTACGAGCAGTACTTC.

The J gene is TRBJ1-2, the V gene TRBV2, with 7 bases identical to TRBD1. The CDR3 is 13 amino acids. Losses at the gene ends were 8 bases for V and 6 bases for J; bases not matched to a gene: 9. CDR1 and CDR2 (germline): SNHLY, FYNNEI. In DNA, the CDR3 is TGTGCCAGCGGGGATCCCGGGACAGATGGCTACACCTTC. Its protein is CASGDPGTDGYTF.

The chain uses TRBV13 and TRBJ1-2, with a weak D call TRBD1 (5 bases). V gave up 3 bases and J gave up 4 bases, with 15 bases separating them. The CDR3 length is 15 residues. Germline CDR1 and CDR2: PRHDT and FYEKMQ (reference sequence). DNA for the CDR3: TGTGCCAGCAGCTTGGCGACAGTTGTACCCTATGGCTACACCTTC. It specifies CASSLATVVPYGYTF.

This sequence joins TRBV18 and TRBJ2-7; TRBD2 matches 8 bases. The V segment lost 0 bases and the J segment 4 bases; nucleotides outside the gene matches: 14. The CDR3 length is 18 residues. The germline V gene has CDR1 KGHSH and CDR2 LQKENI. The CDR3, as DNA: TGTGCCAGCTCACCACCACCACTAGGAGCGGGAGCCCGATACGAGCAGTACTTC. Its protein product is CASSPPPLGAGARYEQYF.

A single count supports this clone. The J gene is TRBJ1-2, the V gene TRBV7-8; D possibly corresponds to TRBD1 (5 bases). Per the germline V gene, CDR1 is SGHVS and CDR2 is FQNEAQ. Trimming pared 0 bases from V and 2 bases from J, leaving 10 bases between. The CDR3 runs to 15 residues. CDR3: CASSLAPGLNYGYTF. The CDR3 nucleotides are TGTGCCAGCAGCTTAGCCCCAGGGTTAAACTATGGCTACACCTTC.

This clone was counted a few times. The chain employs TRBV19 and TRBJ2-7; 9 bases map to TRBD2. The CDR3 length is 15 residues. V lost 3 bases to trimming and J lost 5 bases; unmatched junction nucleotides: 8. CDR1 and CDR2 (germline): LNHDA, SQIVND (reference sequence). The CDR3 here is CASSIVAGEYNEQYF. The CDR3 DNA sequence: TGTGCCAGTAGTATCGTAGCGGGAGAATATAACGAGCAGTACTTC.

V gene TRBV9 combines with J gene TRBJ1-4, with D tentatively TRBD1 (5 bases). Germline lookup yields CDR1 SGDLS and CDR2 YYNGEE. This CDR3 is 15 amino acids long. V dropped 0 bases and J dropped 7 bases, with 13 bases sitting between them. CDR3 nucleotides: TGTGCCAGCAGCGTAGGTCAGGGTCCGGGTGAAAAACTGTTTTTT. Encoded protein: CASSVGQGPGEKLFF.

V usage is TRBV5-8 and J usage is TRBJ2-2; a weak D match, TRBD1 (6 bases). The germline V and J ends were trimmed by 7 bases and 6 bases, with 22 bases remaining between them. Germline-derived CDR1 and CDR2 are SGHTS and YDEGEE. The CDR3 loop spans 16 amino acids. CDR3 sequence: CASSKGVQGPSGELFF. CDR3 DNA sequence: TGTGCCAGCTCCAAGGGGGTACAGGGTCCGTCCGGGGAGCTGTTTTTT.

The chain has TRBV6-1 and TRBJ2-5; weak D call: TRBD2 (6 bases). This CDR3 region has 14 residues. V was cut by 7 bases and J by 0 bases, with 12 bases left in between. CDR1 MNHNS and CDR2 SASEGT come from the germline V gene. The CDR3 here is CASTLRRDQETQYF. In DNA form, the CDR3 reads TGTGCCAGCACCCTGCGGAGGGACCAAGAGACCCAGTACTTC.

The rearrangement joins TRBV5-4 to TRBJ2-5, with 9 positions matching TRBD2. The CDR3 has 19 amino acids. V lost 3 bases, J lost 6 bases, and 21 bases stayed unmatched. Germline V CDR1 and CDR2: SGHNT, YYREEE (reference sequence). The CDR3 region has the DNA TGTGCCAGCAGCTCCGGGACTAGCTTGGTGGGGGGGGCTCCAAAGACCCAGTACTTC. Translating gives CASSSGTSLVGGAPKTQYF.

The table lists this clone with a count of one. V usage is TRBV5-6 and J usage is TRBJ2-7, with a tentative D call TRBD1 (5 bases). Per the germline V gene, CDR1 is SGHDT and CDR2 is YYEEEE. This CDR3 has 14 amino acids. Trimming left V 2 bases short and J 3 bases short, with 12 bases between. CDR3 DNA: TGTGCCAGCAGCTTTTACAGGTCTGTCTACGAGCAGTACTTC. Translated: CASSFYRSVYEQYF.